This T cell receptor (beta chain) derives from a study of radiotherapy plus CTLA-4 blockade in lung cancer. Findings and limits, study-wide: Following radiotherapy plus ipilimumab, tumor-derived TCR clones expanded in the blood.

Sequencing was performed with immunoSEQ multiplex PCR; in TCRdb, only in-frame clones are kept and a portion is missing. The sample lists about 68,000 clones, around 80% seen once, with approximately 9.3% in the top ten. Focal radiation was given together with CTLA-4 blockade (ipilimumab) to patients with chemo-refractory metastatic non-small-cell lung cancer. This CDR3 comprises 16 residues. This clone was picked up a small number of times. Its target is unknown. The chain links TRBV21-1 to TRBJ1-5; no check of the table's D call, TRBD1, against the DNA was made. TRBV21-1 is classified as a pseudogene. The clonotype comes from a human donor with non-small cell lung cancer who had a complete response to radiotherapy plus ipilimumab. Material: peripheral blood, obtained from a patient treated with radiotherapy plus ipilimumab. The CDR3 protein is CASSPRTGGSNQPQHF. CDR3 coding DNA: TGTGCCAGCAGCCCCCGGACAGGGGGTAGCAATCAGCCCCAGCATTTT.